This T cell receptor (beta chain) comes out of a study of PD-1 blockade in classical Hodgkin lymphoma. Each patient experienced a relapse that followed autologous stem cell transplantation, and brentuximab vedotin exposure varied. Reported best responses ranged across complete response, partial response or progressive disease. Sequencing used immunoSEQ multiplex PCR; TCRdb keeps in-frame clones, though not all of them. The table has about 100,000 clones, 75% to 90% seen once. The study, taken as a whole, reports: By C4D1 there was a significant rise in CD4+ TCR diversity but not in CD8+ TCR diversity.

Note on this clone: What it binds is unknown.

The sample here was peripheral blood mononuclear cells (PBMCs), taken before the second cycle of nivolumab. The source of this sequence is a human donor with classical Hodgkin lymphoma.

The CDR3 loop reads CASSTSGGPYEQYF. Written as DNA, the CDR3 is TGTGCCAGCAGCACTAGCGGGGGGCCCTACGAGCAGTACTTC. The V and J genes are TRBV7-2 and TRBJ2-7, with 12 positions matching TRBD2. The trim removed 5 bases at V and 2 bases at J, leaving 1 base unmatched. This CDR3 has 14 residues. Germline CDR1 reads SGHTA; CDR2 reads FQGNSA.